This T cell receptor beta chain was sequenced for a study of memory CD4+ T cells and cytomegalovirus serostatus. Generated by immunoSEQ multiplex PCR, the TCRdb table keeps only in-frame clones and is missing some. The data hold approximately 61,000 clones, with around three quarters observed a single time. The V gene's germline CDR1 is SGHRS and CDR2 YFSETQ. The CDR3 covers 14 residues. The trim removed 6 bases at V and 9 bases at J, leaving 12 bases unmatched. The sort gate was single viable CD3+CD4+CD8-CD45RO+ cells for memory CD4+ T cells. The rearrangement joins TRBV5-1 to TRBJ2-3, with 8 bases matching TRBD2. The sequencing input was memory CD4+ T cells from blood. This TCR derives from an adult in good health and CMV-seronegative. Some clones in this sample may be carry-over from other donors' samples. The CDR3 loop is CASTLQVAGGTQYF. As DNA, the CDR3 is TGCGCCAGCACCCTACAGGTTGCGGGGGGAACGCAGTATTTT.